This entry describes one TCR beta chain. Unique molecular identifiers were incorporated into the prepared TCRbeta library. TCRdb redid the calling of the PCR reads with MiXCR, one entry per CDR3 protein. In the table there are about 420,000 distinct CDR3 sequences, approximately 10% of which are singletons. The data are from a study of T-cell reconstitution after alpha-beta-depleted transplantation in children. The receptor comes from a human donor who donated a stem cell graft to a child with acute myeloid leukemia. The sequencing here drew on PBMCs from the stem cell graft donor, taken from the stem cell graft.

The CDR3 sequence: CASSVGSGTGELFF. CDR3 nucleotide sequence: TGTGCCAGCAGCGTAGGGTCGGGGACCGGGGAGCTGTTTTTT. This chain connects TRBV9 to TRBJ2-2, with TRBD2 as a possible D gene (5 bases). This CDR3 is 14 amino acids long. Trimming shortened V by 0 bases and J by 5 bases, and 8 bases separated the two germline ends. Germline-derived CDR1 and CDR2 are SGDLS and YYNGEE.